The source of this T cell receptor beta chain is a study of blood T cell repertoires in COVID-19. Germline V gene sequence: CDR1 SGHVS, CDR2 FQNEAQ. There are 15 residues in the CDR3. V was cut by 1 base and J by 0 bases, with 7 bases left in between. Repertoires were generated with immunoSEQ multiplex PCR, while TCRdb's copy carries only in-frame clones and drops some. The table lists approximately 130,000 clones, 75% to 90% of them singletons. This TCR came from a woman aged 45-65 years who had recovered from COVID-19. V gene TRBV7-8 combines with J gene TRBJ1-3, with D uncertain. The sequenced sample was PBMCs or T cells enriched from blood (not recorded which). The CDR3 reads CASSLGGSSGNTIYF. In nucleotides, the CDR3 is TGTGCCAGCAGCTTAGGAGGGTCCTCTGGAAACACCATATATTTT.